Detailed here is one T cell receptor (beta chain). Its antigen is not identified. The data stem from a study of cytomegalovirus exposure and HLA in healthy donors. Study-wide points: A few V segments could not be told apart, such as TRBV6-2 and TRBV6-3, and were left out.

CDR3 size: 13 residues. The trim removed 10 bases at V and 7 bases at J, leaving 9 bases unmatched. CDR1 and CDR2 (germline): ENHRY, SYGVKD. The PCR used 60 Vbeta and 13 Jbeta primers. Repertoires were generated with immunoSEQ multiplex PCR, while TCRdb's copy carries only in-frame clones and drops some. The sample has 130,000 or so clones, around 77% seen once. The chain has TRBV10-3 and TRBJ1-4, with 7 bases fitting TRBD1. The sequence was obtained from a man aged 45-65 years in good health and CMV-seronegative. Input material: PBMCs. CDR3 coding DNA: TGTGCCACGAGTTTACAGGGGTCTGAAAAACTGTTTTTT. Protein: CATSLQGSEKLFF.